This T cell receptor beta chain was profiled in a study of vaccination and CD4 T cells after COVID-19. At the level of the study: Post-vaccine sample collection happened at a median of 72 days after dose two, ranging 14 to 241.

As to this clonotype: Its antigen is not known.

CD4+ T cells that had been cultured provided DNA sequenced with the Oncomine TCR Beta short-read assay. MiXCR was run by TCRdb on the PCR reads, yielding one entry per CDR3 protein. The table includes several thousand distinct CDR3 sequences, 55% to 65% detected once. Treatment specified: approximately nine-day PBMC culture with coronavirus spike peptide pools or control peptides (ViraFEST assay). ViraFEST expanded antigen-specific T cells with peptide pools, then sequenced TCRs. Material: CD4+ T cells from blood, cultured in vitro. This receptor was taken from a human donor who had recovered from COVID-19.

The CDR3 bases are TGTGCCAGCAGCTTAACTTCCGGGGGCCCTAGTGGCTACACCTTC. It codes for CASSLTSGGPSGYTF. V is TRBV7-2 and J is TRBJ1-2; perhaps TRBD1 as D (6 bases). CDR1 is SGHTA, CDR2 FQGNSA, per germline. Between the trimmed V and J ends, which lost 2 bases and 7 bases, there was a span of 17 bases. There are 15 residues in the CDR3.